The 3 T cell receptor beta chains below all came from one sample that was sequenced in a study of tumour-infiltrating T cells in Burkitt lymphoma. Clones were read by immunoSEQ multiplex PCR, and TCRdb kept only the in-frame ones, dropping some. The data hold a few thousand clones, with about 15% observed a single time. The sequenced sample consisted of tumor tissue from a relapse. Receptors were obtained from a human donor with relapsed Burkitt lymphoma.

The sample holds a few counts of this clone. V is TRBV14 and J is TRBJ2-7; TRBD1 is a possible D gene (5 bases). The CDR3 has 16 amino acids. CDR1 and CDR2 from the germline V gene are SGHDN and FVKESK. Trimming shortened V by 0 bases and J by 2 bases, and 14 bases separated the two germline ends. The CDR3 DNA follows: TGTGCCAGCAGCCAAGATTCGGACACGACAGCCTACGAGCAGTACTTC. The encoded protein is CASSQDSDTTAYEQYF.

This clone was counted between two and nine times. The rearrangement uses TRBV2 and TRBJ2-3, with 14 positions matching TRBD2. There are 16 residues in the CDR3. Losses at the gene ends were 10 bases for V and 3 bases for J; bases not matched to a gene: 9. The germline V gene encodes CDR1 SNHLY and CDR2 FYNNEI. CDR3 region: CANQYGTSGGTDTQYF. CDR3 DNA sequence: TGTGCCAACCAATATGGGACTAGCGGGGGTACAGATACGCAGTATTTT.

This clone was seen a few times. The rearrangement links TRBV19 to TRBJ1-1, with a tentative D call TRBD1 (6 bases). The CDR3 loop spans 14 amino acids. CDR1 is LNHDA, CDR2 SQIVND, per germline (reference sequence). The V end lost 5 bases, the J end lost 4 bases, and 14 bases lay between the germline ends. The CDR3 DNA reads TGTGCCAGTAGTTTTACACAGGGCCCCACTGAAGCTTTCTTT. It translates to CASSFTQGPTEAFF.